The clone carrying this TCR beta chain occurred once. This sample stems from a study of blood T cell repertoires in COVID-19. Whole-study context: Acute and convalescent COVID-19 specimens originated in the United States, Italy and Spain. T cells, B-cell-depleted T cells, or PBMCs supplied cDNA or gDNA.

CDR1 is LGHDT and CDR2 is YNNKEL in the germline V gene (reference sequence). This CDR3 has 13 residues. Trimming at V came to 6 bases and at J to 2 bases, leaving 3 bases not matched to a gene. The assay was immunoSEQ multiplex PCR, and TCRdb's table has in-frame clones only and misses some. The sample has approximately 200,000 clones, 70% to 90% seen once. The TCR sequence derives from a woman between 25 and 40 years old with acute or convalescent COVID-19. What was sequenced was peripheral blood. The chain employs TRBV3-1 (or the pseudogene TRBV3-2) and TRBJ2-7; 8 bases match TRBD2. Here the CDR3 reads CASSIAGPYEQYF. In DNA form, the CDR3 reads TGTGCCAGCAGTATAGCGGGACCCTACGAGCAGTACTTC.